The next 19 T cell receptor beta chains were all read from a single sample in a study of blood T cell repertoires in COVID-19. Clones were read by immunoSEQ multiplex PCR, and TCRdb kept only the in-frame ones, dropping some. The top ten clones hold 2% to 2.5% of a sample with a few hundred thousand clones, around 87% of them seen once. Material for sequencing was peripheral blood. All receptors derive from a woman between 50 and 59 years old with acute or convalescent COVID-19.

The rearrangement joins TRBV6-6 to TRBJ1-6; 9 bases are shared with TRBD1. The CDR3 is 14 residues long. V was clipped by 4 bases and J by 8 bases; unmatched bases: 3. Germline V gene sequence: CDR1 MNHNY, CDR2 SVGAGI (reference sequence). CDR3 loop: CASSLQGADSPLHF. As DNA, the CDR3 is TGTGCCAGCAGTTTACAGGGGGCGGATTCACCCCTCCACTTT.

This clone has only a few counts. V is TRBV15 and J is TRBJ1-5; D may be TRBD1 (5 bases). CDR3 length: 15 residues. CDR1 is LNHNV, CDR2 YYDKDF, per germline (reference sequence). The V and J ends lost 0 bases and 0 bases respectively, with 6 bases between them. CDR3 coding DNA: TGTGCCACCAGCAGAGACCAGGGTAGCAATCAGCCCCAGCATTTT. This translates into CATSRDQGSNQPQHF.

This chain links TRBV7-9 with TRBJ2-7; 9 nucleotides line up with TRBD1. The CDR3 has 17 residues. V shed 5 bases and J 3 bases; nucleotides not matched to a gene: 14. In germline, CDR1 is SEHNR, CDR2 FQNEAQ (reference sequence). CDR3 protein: CASSPIMAVTGGYEQYF. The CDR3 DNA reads TGTGCCAGCAGCCCGATAATGGCCGTGACAGGGGGCTACGAGCAGTACTTC.

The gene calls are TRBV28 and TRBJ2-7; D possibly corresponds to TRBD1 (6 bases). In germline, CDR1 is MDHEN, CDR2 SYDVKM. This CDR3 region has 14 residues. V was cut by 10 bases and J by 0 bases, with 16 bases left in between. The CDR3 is CAILPGQSSYEQYF. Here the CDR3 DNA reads TGTGCCATCCTACCCGGACAGTCCTCCTACGAGCAGTACTTC.

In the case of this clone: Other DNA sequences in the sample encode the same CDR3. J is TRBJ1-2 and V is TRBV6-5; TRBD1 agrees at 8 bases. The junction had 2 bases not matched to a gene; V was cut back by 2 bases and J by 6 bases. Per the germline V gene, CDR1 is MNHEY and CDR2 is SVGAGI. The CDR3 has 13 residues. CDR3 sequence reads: CASSYATGDGYTF. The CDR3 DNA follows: TGTGCCAGCAGTTACGCGACAGGGGATGGCTACACCTTC.

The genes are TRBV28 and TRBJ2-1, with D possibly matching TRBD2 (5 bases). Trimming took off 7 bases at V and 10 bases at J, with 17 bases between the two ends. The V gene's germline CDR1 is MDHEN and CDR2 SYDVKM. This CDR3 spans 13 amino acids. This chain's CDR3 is CASTESRRGEQFF. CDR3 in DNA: TGTGCCAGCACCGAGTCCAGGCGAGGGGAGCAGTTCTTC.

The CDR3 DNA reads TGTGCCAGTAGTATAGCTCTCGGGGGGTGGGGATACAATGAGCAGTTCTTC. Amino acid sequence: CASSIALGGWGYNEQFF. The gene calls are TRBV19 and TRBJ2-1, with 7 bases lining up with TRBD2. Looked up from germline, CDR1 is LNHDA and CDR2 is SQIVND (reference sequence). This CDR3 comprises 17 residues. J was trimmed by 4 bases and V by 1 base; bases with no gene match: 10.

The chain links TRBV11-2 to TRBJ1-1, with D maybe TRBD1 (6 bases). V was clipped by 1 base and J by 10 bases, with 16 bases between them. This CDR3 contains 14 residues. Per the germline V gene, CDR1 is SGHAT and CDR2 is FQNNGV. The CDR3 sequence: CASSLVGTPSGAFF. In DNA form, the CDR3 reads TGTGCCAGCAGCTTAGTTGGGACACCCAGCGGAGCTTTCTTT.

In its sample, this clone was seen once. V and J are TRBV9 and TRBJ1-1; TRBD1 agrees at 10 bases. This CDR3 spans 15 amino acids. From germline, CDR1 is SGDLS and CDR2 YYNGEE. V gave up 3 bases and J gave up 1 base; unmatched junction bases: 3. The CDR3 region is CASSARDRGNTEAFF. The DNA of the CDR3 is TGTGCCAGCAGCGCCCGGGACAGGGGGAACACTGAAGCTTTCTTT.

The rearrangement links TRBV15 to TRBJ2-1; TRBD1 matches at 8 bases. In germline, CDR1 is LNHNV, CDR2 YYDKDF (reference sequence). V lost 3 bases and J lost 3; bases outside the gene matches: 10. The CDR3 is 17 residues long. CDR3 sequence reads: CATSRGSGQAIYNEQFF. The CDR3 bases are TGTGCCACCAGCAGGGGCTCGGGACAGGCTATCTACAATGAGCAGTTCTTC.

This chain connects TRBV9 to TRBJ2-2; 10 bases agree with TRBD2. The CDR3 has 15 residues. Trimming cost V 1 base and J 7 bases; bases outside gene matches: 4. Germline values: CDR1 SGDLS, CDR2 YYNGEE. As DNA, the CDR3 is TGTGCCAGCAGCGTACTAGCGGGAGTTGGCGGGGAGCTGTTTTTT. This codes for CASSVLAGVGGELFF.

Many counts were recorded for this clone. This CDR3 is CASRPQGFADQPQHF. CDR3 nucleotides: TGTGCCAGCAGACCACAGGGTTTCGCTGACCAGCCCCAGCATTTT. The chain links TRBV2 to TRBJ1-5, with TRBD1 as a possible D gene (6 bases). CDR3 length: 15 amino acids. Per the germline V gene, CDR1 is SNHLY and CDR2 is FYNNEI. V lost 6 bases and J 7 bases, leaving 19 bases between the germline ends.

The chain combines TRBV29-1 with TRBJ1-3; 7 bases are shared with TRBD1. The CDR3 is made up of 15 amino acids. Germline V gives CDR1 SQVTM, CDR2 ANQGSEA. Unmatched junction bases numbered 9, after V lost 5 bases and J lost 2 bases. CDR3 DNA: TGCAGCGTTCTAAGTACCGGGACAGCTGGAAACACCATATATTTT. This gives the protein CSVLSTGTAGNTIYF. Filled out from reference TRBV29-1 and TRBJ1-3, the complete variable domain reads SAVISQKPSRDICQRGTSLTIQCQVDSQVTMMFWYRQQPGQSLTLIATANQGSEATYESGFVIDKFPISRPNLTFSTLTVSNMSPEDSSIYLCSVLSTGTAGNTIYFGEGSWLTVV.

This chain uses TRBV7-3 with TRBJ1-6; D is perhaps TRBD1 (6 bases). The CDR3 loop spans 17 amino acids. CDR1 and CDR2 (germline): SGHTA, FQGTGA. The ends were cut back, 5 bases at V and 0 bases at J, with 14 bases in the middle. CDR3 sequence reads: CASSPDRITSYNSPLHF. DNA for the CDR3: TGTGCCAGCAGCCCCGACAGGATTACCTCCTATAATTCACCCCTCCACTTT.

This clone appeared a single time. The CDR3 is CASSPPLREKLFF. DNA for the CDR3: TGTGCCAGCAGCCCTCCCTTGCGGGAAAAACTGTTTTTT. The V gene is TRBV7-9, the J gene TRBJ1-4, with D hard to call. The CDR3 covers 13 residues. Germline assignment: CDR1 SEHNR and CDR2 FQNEAQ (reference sequence). V shed 5 bases and J shed 8 bases, with 12 bases lying between them.

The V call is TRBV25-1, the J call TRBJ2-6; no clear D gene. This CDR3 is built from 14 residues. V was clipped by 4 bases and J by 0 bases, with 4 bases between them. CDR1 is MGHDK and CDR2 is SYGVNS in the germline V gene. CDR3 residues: CASSAFSGANVLTF. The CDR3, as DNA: TGTGCCAGCAGTGCCTTCTCTGGGGCCAACGTCCTGACTTTC. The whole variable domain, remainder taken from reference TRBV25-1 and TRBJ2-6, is EADIYQTPRYLVIGTGKKITLECSQTMGHDKMYWYQQDPGMELHLIHYSYGVNSTEKGDLSSESTVSRIRTEHFPLTLESARPSHTSQYLCASSAFSGANVLTFGAGSRLTVL.

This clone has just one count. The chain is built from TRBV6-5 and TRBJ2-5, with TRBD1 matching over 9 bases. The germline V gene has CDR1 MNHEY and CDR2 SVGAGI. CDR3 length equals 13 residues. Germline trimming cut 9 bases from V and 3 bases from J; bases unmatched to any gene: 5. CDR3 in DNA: TGTGCCAGTTGCCGGGACAGGGAAGAGACCCAGTACTTC. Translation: CASCRDREETQYF.

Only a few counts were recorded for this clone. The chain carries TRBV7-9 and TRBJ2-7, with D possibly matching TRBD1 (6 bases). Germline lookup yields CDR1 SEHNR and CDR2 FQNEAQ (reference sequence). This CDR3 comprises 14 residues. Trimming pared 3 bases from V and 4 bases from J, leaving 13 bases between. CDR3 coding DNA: TGTGCCAGCAGCTTCTCGCAGGGGAGATACGAGCAGTACTTC. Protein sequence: CASSFSQGRYEQYF.

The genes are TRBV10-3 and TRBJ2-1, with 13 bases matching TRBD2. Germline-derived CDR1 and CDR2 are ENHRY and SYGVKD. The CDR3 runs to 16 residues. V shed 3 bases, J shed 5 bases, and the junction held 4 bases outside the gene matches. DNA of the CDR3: TGTGCCATCAGTGAAACGGGACTAGCGGGGAACAATGAGCAGTTCTTC. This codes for CAISETGLAGNNEQFF.